The 24 T cell receptor beta chains in this list originate from one sample, sequenced in a study of OX40 agonist ivuxolimab in advanced cancers. Clones were sequenced by immunoSEQ multiplex PCR, and TCRdb holds only the in-frame ones, with some missing. Of about 83,000 clones listed, 70% to 90% were seen once; the top ten hold more than 0.65%. Source: CD4+ or CD8+ T cells sorted from blood, taken in a trial of the OX40 agonist ivuxolimab. The receptors were sampled from an adult with an advanced solid tumor such as melanoma, head and neck, liver or kidney cancer.

This clone was counted once. The genes are TRBV6-5 and TRBJ2-7, with 7 bases matching TRBD1. The CDR3 totals 15 residues. Germline V gene lookup returns CDR1 MNHEY and CDR2 SVGAGI. The ends lost 0 bases at V and 0 bases at J; junction bases unmatched: 2. CDR3 nucleotides: TGTGCCAGCAGTTACTCCCGGGACAGCTCCTACGAGCAGTACTTC. Translation: CASSYSRDSSYEQYF.

The chain joins TRBV21-1 to TRBJ2-7; the D segment call TRBD2 is taken from the table without a DNA check. TRBV21-1 is listed as a pseudogene. The CDR3 is 15 residues long. This CDR3 reads CASSRTSGVSYEQYF. The CDR3 nucleotides are TGTGCCAGCAGCAGGACTAGCGGGGTTTCCTACGAGCAGTACTTC.

The chain recombines TRBV7-2 with TRBJ1-3, with 7 bases that match TRBD1. The CDR3 spans 15 residues. V was pared by 6 bases and J by 2 bases, with 7 bases of the junction left unmatched. Germline assignment: CDR1 SGHTA and CDR2 FQGNSA. The chain's CDR3 is CASSREQGTGNTIYF. The DNA of the CDR3 is TGTGCCAGCAGTCGAGAACAGGGGACTGGAAACACCATATATTTT.

The table lists this clone with a few counts. V usage is TRBV6-5 and J usage is TRBJ1-4; 8 nucleotides line up with TRBD1. Germline lookup yields CDR1 MNHEY and CDR2 SVGAGI. This CDR3 is 15 amino acids long. The trim removed 5 bases at V and 8 bases at J, leaving 10 bases unmatched. The CDR3 DNA follows: TGTGCCAGCAGTACCCGACAGGGGATAGGGGAAAAACTGTTTTTT. Its protein product is CASSTRQGIGEKLFF.

The chain joins TRBV4-2 to TRBJ2-2, with 7 bases matching TRBD1. Per the germline V gene, CDR1 is LGHNA and CDR2 is YNFKEQ. The V segment lost 4 bases and the J segment 0 bases; nucleotides outside the gene matches: 2. CDR3 size: 15 residues. CDR3 nucleotide sequence: TGTGCCAGCAGCCCGACAGGGACGAACACCGGGGAGCTGTTTTTT. Translated: CASSPTGTNTGELFF.

In its sample, this clone was seen once. The J gene is TRBJ2-3, the V gene TRBV5-4, with D unclear. V shed 0 bases and J shed 4 bases, with 3 bases lying between them. Germline CDR1 SGHNT, CDR2 YYREEE (reference sequence). This CDR3 has 12 amino acids. CDR3 coding DNA: TGTGCCAGCAGCTTGGTATCAGATACGCAGTATTTT. Residues: CASSLVSDTQYF.

The CDR3 sequence: CASGDDAGTPKMNGYTF. CDR3 DNA: TGTGCCAGCGGGGATGACGCGGGGACCCCGAAGATGAACGGCTACACCTTC. V and J are TRBV11-2 and TRBJ1-2; maybe TRBD1 (5 bases). Germline V gene sequence: CDR1 SGHAT, CDR2 FQNNGV. V shed 8 bases and J shed 8 bases, with 30 bases lying between them. The CDR3 spans 17 residues.

The V call is TRBV28, the J call TRBJ2-2, with D perhaps TRBD1 (6 bases). CDR1 MDHEN and CDR2 SYDVKM come from the germline V gene. The CDR3 has 13 amino acids. The germline V and J ends were trimmed by 10 bases and 1 base, with 10 bases remaining between them. CDR3 region: CATKGQNTGELFF. Here the CDR3 DNA reads TGTGCCACCAAGGGACAGAACACCGGGGAGCTGTTTTTT.

The rearrangement links TRBV18 to TRBJ1-1; D perhaps matches TRBD1 (6 bases). Germline V CDR1 and CDR2: KGHSH, LQKENI. Trimming removed 4 bases from V and 1 base from J, with 10 bases in between. CDR3 length: 14 amino acids. CDR3 bases: TGTGCCAGCTCACGGGTGACAGGGAACACTGAAGCTTTCTTT. The encoded protein is CASSRVTGNTEAFF.

By frequency in the sample, this clone is medium-sized. The same CDR3 is also encoded by other DNA sequences in this sample. The CDR3 nucleotides read TGTGCCAGCAGTGAATTATCAGGGGGTCAGCCCCAGCATTTT. It translates to CASSELSGGQPQHF. The chain uses TRBV6-1 and TRBJ1-5, with TRBD1 identical over 7 bases. This CDR3 is 14 amino acids long. Germline lookup yields CDR1 MNHNS and CDR2 SASEGT. The V and J ends lost 2 bases and 6 bases, in that order; junction bases with no gene match: 4.

In this sample, this clone turned up a few times. This chain links TRBV5-4 with TRBJ1-6; the D is unclear. The germline V gene has CDR1 SGHNT and CDR2 YYREEE (reference sequence). V lost 4 bases, J lost 10 bases, and 18 bases lay in between. CDR3 length equals 15 residues. This CDR3 is CASSPGQRDRSPLHF. The DNA for the CDR3 is TGTGCCAGCAGCCCGGGCCAAAGGGATCGGTCACCCCTCCACTTT.

This clone has just one count. The genes are TRBV12-5 and TRBJ2-5, with TRBD1 as a possible D gene (6 bases). Trimming removed 0 bases from V and 0 bases from J, with 17 bases in between. Germline V CDR1 and CDR2: LGHNT, FRNRAP. CDR3 length: 18 amino acids. CDR3 protein: CASGLVRGQGSYQETQYF. Written as DNA, the CDR3 is TGTGCTAGTGGTTTGGTACGAGGGCAGGGGTCGTACCAAGAGACCCAGTACTTC.

V and J are TRBV19 and TRBJ2-3; TRBD2 agrees at 7 bases. J lost 10 bases, V lost 7 bases, and 2 bases had no gene match. The CDR3 is 10 residues long. Germline CDR1 reads LNHDA; CDR2 reads SQIVND (reference sequence). CDR3 DNA: TGTGCCAGTAAGGGAGGGGCGCAGTATTTT. Translating gives CASKGGAQYF.

The rearrangement joins TRBV29-1 to TRBJ2-5; no definite D call. This CDR3 has 13 amino acids. Germline assignment: CDR1 SQVTM and CDR2 ANQGSEA. V was clipped by 6 bases and J by 5 bases, with 16 bases between them. CDR3 in amino acids: CSVISGRIETQYF. The CDR3 region has the DNA TGCAGCGTCATCTCCGGGCGGATCGAGACCCAGTACTTC. The full variable domain, in which reference TRBV29-1 and TRBJ2-5 provide the parts outside the CDR3, is SAVISQKPSRDICQRGTSLTIQCQVDSQVTMMFWYRQQPGQSLTLIATANQGSEATYESGFVIDKFPISRPNLTFSTLTVSNMSPEDSSIYLCSVISGRIETQYFGPGTRLLVL.

The chain uses TRBV11-2 and TRBJ1-2, with 9 bases lining up with TRBD1. There are 14 residues in the CDR3. The V gene's germline CDR1 is SGHAT and CDR2 FQNNGV. J was trimmed by 2 bases and V by 5 bases; bases with no gene match: 3. The CDR3 region has the DNA TGTGCCAGCAGCCTTGGGACAGGGAACTATGGCTACACCTTC. Protein: CASSLGTGNYGYTF.

The gene calls are TRBV9 and TRBJ2-2, with a possible D match to TRBD2 (7 bases). CDR3 length: 15 residues. Germline CDR1 and CDR2: SGDLS and YYNGEE. Trimming left V 4 bases short and J 6 bases short, with 16 bases between. The DNA of the CDR3 is TGTGCCAGCAGCCCGAGGGGGGGAGAGTCCGGGGAGCTGTTTTTT. Translated, it gives CASSPRGGESGELFF.

The gene calls are TRBV5-1 and TRBJ2-2; D possibly uses TRBD1 or TRBD2 (6 bases each). This CDR3 spans 16 amino acids. V was shortened by 4 bases and J by 0 bases, with 13 bases between the two germline ends. CDR1 and CDR2 (germline): SGHRS, YFSETQ. The CDR3, as DNA: TGCGCCAGCAGCCCTAGGGGGGCAGCGAACACCGGGGAGCTGTTTTTT. It encodes CASSPRGAANTGELFF.

This chain connects TRBV5-1 to TRBJ1-1; TRBD1 is a possible D gene (5 bases). The CDR3 covers 15 residues. Trimming pared 0 bases from V and 2 bases from J, leaving 11 bases between. Germline CDR1 reads SGHRS; CDR2 reads YFSETQ. The CDR3 sequence: CASSLDGGGNTEAFF. DNA of the CDR3: TGCGCCAGCAGCTTGGATGGGGGAGGAAACACTGAAGCTTTCTTT. The whole variable domain, remainder taken from reference TRBV5-1 and TRBJ1-1, is KAGVTQTPRYLIKTRGQQVTLSCSPISGHRSVSWYQQTPGQGLQFLFEYFSETQRNKGNFPGRFSGRQFSNSRSEMNVSTLELGDSALYLCASSLDGGGNTEAFFGQGTRLTVV.

The chain combines TRBV5-6 with TRBJ2-7, with 8 bases aligning to TRBD1. V was clipped by 0 bases and J by 2 bases; unmatched bases: 4. CDR1 is SGHDT, CDR2 YYEEEE, per germline. The CDR3 is made up of 15 amino acids. CDR3: CASSLVGQATYEQYF. The CDR3 nucleotides are TGTGCCAGCAGCTTGGTGGGACAGGCTACCTACGAGCAGTACTTC.

The chain recombines TRBV19 with TRBJ2-3; 8 bases agree with TRBD2. Germline CDR1 reads LNHDA; CDR2 reads SQIVND (reference sequence). V gave up 3 bases and J gave up 2 bases; unmatched junction bases: 4. There are 15 residues in the CDR3. CDR3 nucleotide sequence: TGTGCCAGTAGTATGAGACTAGCGTCCACAGATACGCAGTATTTT. It encodes CASSMRLASTDTQYF.

The chain carries TRBV2 and TRBJ1-5, with D hard to call. The germline gives CDR1 SNHLY, CDR2 FYNNEI. The CDR3 sequence is 16 residues long. V lost 8 bases to trimming and J lost 3 bases, with 20 bases between them. The CDR3 DNA reads TGTGCCAGCTCCTCCCGGACCCGATTCACCAATCAGCCCCAGCATTTT. Protein product: CASSSRTRFTNQPQHF. The variable domain in full, completed from reference TRBV2 and TRBJ1-5, reads EPEVTQTPSHQVTQMGQEVILRCVPISNHLYFYWYRQILGQKVEFLVSFYNNEISEKSEIFDDQFSVERPDGSNFTLKIRSTKLEDSAMYFCASSSRTRFTNQPQHFGDGTRLSIL.

The chain combines TRBV29-1 with TRBJ2-1, with 7 bases matching TRBD2. J was trimmed by 6 bases and V by 7 bases; bases with no gene match: 9. Germline V CDR1 and CDR2: SQVTM, ANQGSEA. CDR3 length equals 13 residues. CDR3 DNA sequence: TGCAGCGCCGGACGGACTAGAGGCAATGAGCAGTTCTTC. Translated: CSAGRTRGNEQFF.

J is TRBJ1-2 and V is TRBV6-1; a weak D match, TRBD1 (6 bases). In germline, CDR1 is MNHNS, CDR2 SASEGT. The CDR3 is 13 amino acids. V lost 4 bases and J 5 bases, leaving 11 bases between the germline ends. This CDR3 is CASSAGHYYGYTF. The CDR3 DNA reads TGTGCCAGCAGTGCGGGACACTATTATGGCTACACCTTC.

V gene TRBV7-2 combines with J gene TRBJ2-2; D not resolved. The CDR3 runs to 14 residues. V dropped 5 bases and J dropped 4 bases, with 11 bases sitting between them. Germline CDR1 reads SGHTA; CDR2 reads FQGNSA. CDR3 in amino acids: CASSPQTATGELFF. CDR3 in DNA: TGTGCCAGCAGCCCCCAGACGGCCACCGGGGAGCTGTTTTTT.